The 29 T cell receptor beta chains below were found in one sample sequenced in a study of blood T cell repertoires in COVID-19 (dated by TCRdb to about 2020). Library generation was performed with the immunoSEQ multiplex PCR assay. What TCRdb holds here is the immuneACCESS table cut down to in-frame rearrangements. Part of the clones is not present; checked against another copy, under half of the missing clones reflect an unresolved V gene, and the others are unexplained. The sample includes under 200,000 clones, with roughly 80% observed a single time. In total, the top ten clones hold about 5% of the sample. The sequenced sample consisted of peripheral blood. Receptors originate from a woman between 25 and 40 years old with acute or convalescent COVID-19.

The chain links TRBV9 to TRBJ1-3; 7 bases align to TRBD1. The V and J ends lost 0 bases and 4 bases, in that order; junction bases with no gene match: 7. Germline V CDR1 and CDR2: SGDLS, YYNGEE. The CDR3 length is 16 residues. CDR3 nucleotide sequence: TGTGCCAGCAGCGTAGAGGGACAGCTTTTGGGAAACACCATATATTTT. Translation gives CASSVEGQLLGNTIYF.

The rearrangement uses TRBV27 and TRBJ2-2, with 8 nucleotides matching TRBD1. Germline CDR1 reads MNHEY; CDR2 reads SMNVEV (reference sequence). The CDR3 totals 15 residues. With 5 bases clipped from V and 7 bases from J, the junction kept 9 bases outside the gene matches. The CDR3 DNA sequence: TGTGCCAGCAGTCCAACGGACAGGGCTAACGGGGAGCTGTTTTTT. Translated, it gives CASSPTDRANGELFF.

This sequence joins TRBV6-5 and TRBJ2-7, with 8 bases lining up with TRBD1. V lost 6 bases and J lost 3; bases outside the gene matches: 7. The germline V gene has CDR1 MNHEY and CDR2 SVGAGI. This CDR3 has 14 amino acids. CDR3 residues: CASRLGQGLYEQYF. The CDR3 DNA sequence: TGTGCCAGCAGGCTCGGACAGGGCCTCTACGAGCAGTACTTC.

DNA for the CDR3: TGTGCCAGTAACTCTAGGCAGAACACTGAAGCTTTCTTT. Protein product: CASNSRQNTEAFF. The chain employs TRBV19 and TRBJ1-1; D remains ambiguous. V lost 7 bases to trimming and J lost 1 base, with 10 bases between them. Per the germline V gene, CDR1 is LNHDA and CDR2 is SQIVND (reference sequence). The CDR3 contains 13 residues. Based on the CDR3 plus reference TRBV19 and TRBJ1-1, the full variable domain is DGGITQSPKYLFRKEGQNVTLSCEQNLNHDAMYWYRQDPGQGLRLIYYSQIVNDFQKGDIAEGYSVSREKKESFPLTVTSAQKNPTAFYLCASNSRQNTEAFFGQGTRLTVV.

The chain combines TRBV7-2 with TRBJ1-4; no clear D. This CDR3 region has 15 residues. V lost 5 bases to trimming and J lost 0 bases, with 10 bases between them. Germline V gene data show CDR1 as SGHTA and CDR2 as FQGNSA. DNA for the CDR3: TGTGCCAGCAGCCACTTTTTAGCAACTAATGAAAAACTGTTTTTT. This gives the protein CASSHFLATNEKLFF.

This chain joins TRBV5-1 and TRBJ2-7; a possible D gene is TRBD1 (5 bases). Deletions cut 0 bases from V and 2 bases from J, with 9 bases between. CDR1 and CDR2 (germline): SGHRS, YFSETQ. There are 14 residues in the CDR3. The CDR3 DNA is TGCGCCAGCAGCTTGGATGGGGCCCCCTACGAGCAGTACTTC. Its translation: CASSLDGAPYEQYF.

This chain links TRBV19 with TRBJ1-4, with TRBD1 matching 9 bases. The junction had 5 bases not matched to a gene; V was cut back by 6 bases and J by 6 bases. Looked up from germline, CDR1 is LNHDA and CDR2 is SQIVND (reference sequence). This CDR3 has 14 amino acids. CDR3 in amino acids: CASRFRDRDEKLFF. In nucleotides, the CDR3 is TGTGCCAGTAGATTCCGGGACAGGGATGAAAAACTGTTTTTT.

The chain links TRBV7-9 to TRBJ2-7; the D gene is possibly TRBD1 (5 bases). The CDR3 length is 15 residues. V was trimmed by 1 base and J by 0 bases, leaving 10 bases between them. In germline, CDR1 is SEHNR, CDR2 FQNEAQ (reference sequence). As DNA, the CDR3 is TGTGCCAGCAGCTTAGACAGGATTAGCTCCTACGAGCAGTACTTC. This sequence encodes CASSLDRISSYEQYF.

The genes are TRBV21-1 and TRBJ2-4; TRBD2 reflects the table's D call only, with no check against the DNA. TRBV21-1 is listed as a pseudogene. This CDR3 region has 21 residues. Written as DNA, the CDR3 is TGTGCCAGCAGCATGAGGGACAGGGCGGGACTAGCGGGAGTAGCCAAAAACATTCAGTACTTC. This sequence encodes CASSMRDRAGLAGVAKNIQYF.

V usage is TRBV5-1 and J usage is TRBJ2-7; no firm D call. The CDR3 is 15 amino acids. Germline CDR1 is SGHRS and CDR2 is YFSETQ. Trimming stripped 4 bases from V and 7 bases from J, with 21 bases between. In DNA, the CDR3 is TGCGCCAGCAGCAATTATTTTTCGGCGGCCCAGGAGCAGTACTTC. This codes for CASSNYFSAAQEQYF.

Written as DNA, the CDR3 is TGCGCCAGCAGCCAAGATCTGCCACTCCAGGCCTACAATGAGCAGTTCTTC. Encoded protein: CASSQDLPLQAYNEQFF. This chain uses TRBV4-1 with TRBJ2-1; D not resolved. Germline values: CDR1 MGHRA, CDR2 YSYEKL. The CDR3 extends over 17 amino acids. V was shortened by 0 bases and J by 2 bases, with 14 bases between the two germline ends.

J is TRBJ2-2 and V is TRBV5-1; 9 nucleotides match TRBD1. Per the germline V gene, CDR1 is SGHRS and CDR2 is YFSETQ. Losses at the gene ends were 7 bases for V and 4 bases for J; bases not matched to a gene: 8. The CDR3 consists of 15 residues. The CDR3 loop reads CASVPGQGFTGELFF. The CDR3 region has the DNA TGCGCCAGCGTTCCGGGACAGGGTTTCACCGGGGAGCTGTTTTTT.

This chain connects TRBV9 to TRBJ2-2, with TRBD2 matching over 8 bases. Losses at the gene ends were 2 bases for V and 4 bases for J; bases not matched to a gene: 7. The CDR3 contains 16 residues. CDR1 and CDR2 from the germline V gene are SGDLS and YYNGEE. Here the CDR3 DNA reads TGTGCCAGCAGCGTGGGACTAGAATATGGCACCGGGGAGCTGTTTTTT. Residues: CASSVGLEYGTGELFF.

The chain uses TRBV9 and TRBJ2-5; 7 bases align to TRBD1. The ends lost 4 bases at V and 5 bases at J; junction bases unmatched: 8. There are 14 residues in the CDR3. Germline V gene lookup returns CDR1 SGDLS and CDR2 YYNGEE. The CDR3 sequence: CASSPRQGRETQYF. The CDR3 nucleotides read TGTGCCAGCAGCCCCAGACAGGGAAGGGAGACCCAGTACTTC. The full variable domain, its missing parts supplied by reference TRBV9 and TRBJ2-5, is DSGVTQTPKHLITATGQRVTLRCSPRSGDLSVYWYQQSLDQGLQFLIQYYNGEERAKGNILERFSAQQFPDLHSELNLSSLELGDSALYFCASSPRQGRETQYFGPGTRLLVL.

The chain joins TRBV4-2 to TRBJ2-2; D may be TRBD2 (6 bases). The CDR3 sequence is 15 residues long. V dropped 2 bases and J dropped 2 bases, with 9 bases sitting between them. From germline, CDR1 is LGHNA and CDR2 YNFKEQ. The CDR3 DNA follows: TGTGCCAGCAGCCAACCCGGGACTAACACCGGGGAGCTGTTTTTT. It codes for CASSQPGTNTGELFF.

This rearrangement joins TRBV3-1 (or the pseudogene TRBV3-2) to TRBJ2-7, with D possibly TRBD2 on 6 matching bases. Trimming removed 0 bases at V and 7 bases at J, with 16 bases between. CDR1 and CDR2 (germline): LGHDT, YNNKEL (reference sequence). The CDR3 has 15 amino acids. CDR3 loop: CASSQDYGRRGEQYF. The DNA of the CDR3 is TGTGCCAGCAGCCAAGACTACGGGAGAAGGGGAGAGCAGTACTTC.

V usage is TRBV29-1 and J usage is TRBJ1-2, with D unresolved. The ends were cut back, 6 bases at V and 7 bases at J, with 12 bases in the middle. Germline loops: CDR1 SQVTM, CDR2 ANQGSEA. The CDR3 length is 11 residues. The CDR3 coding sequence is TGCAGCGTCGATATACTTGGTGGCTACACCTTC. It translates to CSVDILGGYTF.

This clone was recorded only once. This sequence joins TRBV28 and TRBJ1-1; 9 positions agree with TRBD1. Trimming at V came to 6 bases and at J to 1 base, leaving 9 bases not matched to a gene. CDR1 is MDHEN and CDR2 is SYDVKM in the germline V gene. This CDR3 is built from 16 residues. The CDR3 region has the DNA TGTGCCAGCAGGCTCGCCTACAGGGGGCGGAACACTGAAGCTTTCTTT. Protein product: CASRLAYRGRNTEAFF.

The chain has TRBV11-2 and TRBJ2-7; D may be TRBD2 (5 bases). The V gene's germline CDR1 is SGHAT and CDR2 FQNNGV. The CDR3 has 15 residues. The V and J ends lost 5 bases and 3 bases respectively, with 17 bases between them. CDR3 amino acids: CASSLRPAEVYEQYF. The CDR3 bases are TGTGCCAGCAGCCTCCGACCAGCGGAGGTCTACGAGCAGTACTTC.

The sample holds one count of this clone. CDR3 sequence: CASSLDTGEKLFF. The CDR3 nucleotides read TGCGCCAGCAGCTTGGACACAGGTGAAAAACTGTTTTTT. The V and J genes are TRBV5-1 and TRBJ1-4, with a tentative D call TRBD1 (5 bases). Germline V gene data show CDR1 as SGHRS and CDR2 as YFSETQ. V was cut by 0 bases and J by 7 bases, with 7 bases left in between. The CDR3 runs 13 residues.

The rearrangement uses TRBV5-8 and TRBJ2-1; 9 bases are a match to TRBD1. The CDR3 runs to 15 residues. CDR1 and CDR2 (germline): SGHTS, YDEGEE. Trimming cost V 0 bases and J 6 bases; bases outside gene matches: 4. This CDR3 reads CASSLGGQGSNEQFF. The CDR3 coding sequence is TGTGCCAGCAGCTTGGGGGGACAGGGCTCCAATGAGCAGTTCTTC.

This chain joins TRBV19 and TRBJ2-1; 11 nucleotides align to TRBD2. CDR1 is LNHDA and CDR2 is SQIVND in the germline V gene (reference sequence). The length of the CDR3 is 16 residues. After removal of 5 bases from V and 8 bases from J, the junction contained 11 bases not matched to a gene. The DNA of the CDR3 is TGTGCCAGTAGTCCGGCCACCGGGACTAGCGGCCATGAGCAGTTCTTC. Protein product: CASSPATGTSGHEQFF.

The CDR3 DNA follows: TGTGCCAGCAGGTTCGGGACAGGTCAAAATTACGAGCAGTACTTC. Translating it yields CASRFGTGQNYEQYF. This chain joins TRBV6-5 and TRBJ2-7, with 8 nucleotides matching TRBD1. Germline V CDR1 and CDR2: MNHEY, SVGAGI. The CDR3 covers 15 residues. The trim removed 6 bases at V and 4 bases at J, leaving 11 bases unmatched.

The chain's CDR3 is CASSLGQGEFF. As DNA, the CDR3 is TGTGCCAGCAGCCTGGGACAGGGGGAGTTTTTT. V is TRBV12-3 or TRBV12-4 and J is TRBJ1-4; the match to TRBD1 covers 11 bases. V dropped 6 bases and J dropped 16; count of bases not matched to a gene: 4. CDR3 size: 11 residues.

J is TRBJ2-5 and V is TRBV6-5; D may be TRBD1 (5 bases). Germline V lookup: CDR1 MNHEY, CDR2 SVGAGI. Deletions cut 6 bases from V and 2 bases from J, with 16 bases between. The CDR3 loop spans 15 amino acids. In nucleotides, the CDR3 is TGTGCCAGCAGCCTCTCCAGGGTAAATCAAGAGACCCAGTACTTC. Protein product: CASSLSRVNQETQYF.

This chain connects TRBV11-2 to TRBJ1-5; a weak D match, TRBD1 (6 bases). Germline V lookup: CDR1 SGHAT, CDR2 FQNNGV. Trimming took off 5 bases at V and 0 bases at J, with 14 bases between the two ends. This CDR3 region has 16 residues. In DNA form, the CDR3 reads TGTGCCAGCAGCGCGGGGGGCAGGGTTAGCAATCAGCCCCAGCATTTT. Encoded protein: CASSAGGRVSNQPQHF. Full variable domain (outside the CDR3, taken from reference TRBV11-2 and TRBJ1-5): EAGVAQSPRYKIIEKRQSVAFWCNPISGHATLYWYQQILGQGPKLLIQFQNNGVVDDSQLPKDRFSAERLKGVDSTLKIQPAKLEDSAVYLCASSAGGRVSNQPQHFGDGTRLSIL.

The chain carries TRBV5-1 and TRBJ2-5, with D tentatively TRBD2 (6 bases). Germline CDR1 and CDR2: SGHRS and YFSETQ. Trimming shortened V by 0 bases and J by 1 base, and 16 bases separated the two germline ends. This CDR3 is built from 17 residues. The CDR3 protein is CASSLEGGSTIQETQYF. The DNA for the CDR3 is TGCGCCAGCAGCTTGGAGGGAGGCAGCACCATCCAAGAGACCCAGTACTTC.

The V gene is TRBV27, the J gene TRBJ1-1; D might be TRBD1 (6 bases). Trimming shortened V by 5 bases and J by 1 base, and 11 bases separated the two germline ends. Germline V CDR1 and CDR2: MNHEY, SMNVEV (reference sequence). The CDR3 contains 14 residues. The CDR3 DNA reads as TGTGCCAGCAGTCCCTTCAGGGGGAACACTGAAGCTTTCTTT. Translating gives CASSPFRGNTEAFF.

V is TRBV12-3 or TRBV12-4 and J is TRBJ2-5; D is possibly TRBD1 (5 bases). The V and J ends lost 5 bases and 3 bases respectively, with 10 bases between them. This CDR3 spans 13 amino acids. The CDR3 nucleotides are TGTGCCAGCAGTCTCAGGGCGAAAGAGACCCAGTACTTC. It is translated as CASSLRAKETQYF.